This paragraph reports one T cell receptor beta chain. The junction departs from the called germline gene at one end, perhaps through a read error. Germline values: CDR1 SGHTA, CDR2 FQGTGA. The CDR3 loop spans 13 amino acids. This specimen belongs to a study of CD8 T cells in Susac syndrome. With random hexamers, reverse transcription was performed on about 0.5 to 1 ug of RNA. Across 54 Vbeta and 13 Jbeta, TCR beta CDR3 was amplified with immunoSEQ multiplex PCR. TCRdb reanalysed the immunoSEQ multiplex PCR reads using MiXCR and keeps one entry per CDR3 protein. Among a few hundred thousand distinct CDR3 sequences listed, around nine tenths were seen once. TEMRA cells were enriched by FACS, and CD4+ and CD8+ T cells were negatively isolated.

Sequenced input: CD8+ T cells from PBMCs. This receptor was obtained from a human donor with multiple sclerosis. The rearrangement joins TRBV7-3 to TRBJ2-7; D call uncertain. The CDR3 DNA reads as TGTGCCAGCAGCTTATTCGGCTCCGACGAGCAGTACTTC. It translates to CASSLFGSDEQYF.